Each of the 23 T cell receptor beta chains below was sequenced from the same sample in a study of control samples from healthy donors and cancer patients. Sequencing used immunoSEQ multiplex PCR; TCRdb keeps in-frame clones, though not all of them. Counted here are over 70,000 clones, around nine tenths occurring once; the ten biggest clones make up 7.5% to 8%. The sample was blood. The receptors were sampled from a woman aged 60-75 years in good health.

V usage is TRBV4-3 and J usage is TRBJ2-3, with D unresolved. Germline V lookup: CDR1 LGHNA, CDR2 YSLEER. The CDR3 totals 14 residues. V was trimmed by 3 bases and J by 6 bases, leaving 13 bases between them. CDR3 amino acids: CASSHAGSRDTQYF. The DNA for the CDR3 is TGCGCCAGCAGCCACGCCGGGTCCAGGGATACGCAGTATTTT.

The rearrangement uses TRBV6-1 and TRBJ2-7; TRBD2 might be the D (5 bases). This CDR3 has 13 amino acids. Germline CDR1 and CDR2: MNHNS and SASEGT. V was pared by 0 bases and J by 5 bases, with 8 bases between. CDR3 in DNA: TGTGCCAGCAGTGAAGCGCAGAGGGACGAGCAGTACTTC. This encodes CASSEAQRDEQYF.

The CDR3: CASSRSWTGGTEAFF. The CDR3 bases are TGTGCCAGCAGCCGTTCTTGGACAGGGGGTACTGAAGCTTTCTTT. The chain has TRBV6-5 and TRBJ1-1, with 10 bases fitting TRBD1. Germline CDR1 reads MNHEY; CDR2 reads SVGAGI. V gave up 6 bases and J gave up 5 bases; unmatched junction bases: 9. The CDR3 is made up of 15 amino acids.

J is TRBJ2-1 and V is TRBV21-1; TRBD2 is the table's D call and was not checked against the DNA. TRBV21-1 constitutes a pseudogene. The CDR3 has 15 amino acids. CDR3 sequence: CASSIRTRIRNEQFF. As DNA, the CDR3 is TGTGCCAGCAGCATTCGTACTAGAATAAGAAATGAGCAGTTCTTC.

The chain's CDR3 is CASSLGAGTEQFF. The CDR3 region has the DNA TGTGCCAGCAGCTTAGGGGCGGGGACGGAGCAGTTCTTC. The V call is TRBV11-3, the J call TRBJ2-1; possibly TRBD2 for D (6 bases). Looked up from germline, CDR1 is SGHNT and CDR2 is YENEEA. Trimming shortened V by 1 base and J by 10 bases, and 11 bases separated the two germline ends. CDR3 length: 13 amino acids.

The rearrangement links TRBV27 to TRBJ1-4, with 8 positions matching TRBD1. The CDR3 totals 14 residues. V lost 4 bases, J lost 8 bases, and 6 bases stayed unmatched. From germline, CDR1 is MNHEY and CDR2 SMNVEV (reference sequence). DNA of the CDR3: TGTGCCAGCAGTTATGCGGACAGGGTGGAAAAACTGTTTTTT. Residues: CASSYADRVEKLFF. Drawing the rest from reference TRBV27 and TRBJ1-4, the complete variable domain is EAQVTQNPRYLITVTGKKLTVTCSQNMNHEYMSWYRQDPGLGLRQIYYSMNVEVTDKGDVPEGYKVSRKEKRNFPLILESPSPNQTSLYFCASSYADRVEKLFFGSGTQLSVL.

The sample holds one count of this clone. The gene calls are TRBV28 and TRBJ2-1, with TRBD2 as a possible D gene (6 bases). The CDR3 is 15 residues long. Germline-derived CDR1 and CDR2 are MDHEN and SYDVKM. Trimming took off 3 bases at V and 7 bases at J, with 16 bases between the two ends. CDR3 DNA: TGTGCCAGCAGTTTTTTGGCTAGCGCTCTAAATGAGCAGTTCTTC. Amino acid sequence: CASSFLASALNEQFF.

The CDR3 loop is CSAIRDSYGYTF. CDR3 DNA: TGCAGCGCCATCCGGGACAGCTATGGCTACACCTTC. The chain carries TRBV29-1 and TRBJ1-2, with 7 bases fitting TRBD1. Unmatched junction bases numbered 6, after V lost 7 bases and J lost 4 bases. The CDR3 covers 12 residues. CDR1 is SQVTM and CDR2 is ANQGSEA in the germline V gene.

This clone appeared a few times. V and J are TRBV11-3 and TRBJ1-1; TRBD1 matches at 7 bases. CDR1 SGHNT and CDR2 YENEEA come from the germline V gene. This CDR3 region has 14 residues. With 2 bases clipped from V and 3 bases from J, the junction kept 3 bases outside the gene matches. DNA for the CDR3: TGTGCCAGCAGCTTATTTACAGGGGACACTGAAGCTTTCTTT. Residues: CASSLFTGDTEAFF.

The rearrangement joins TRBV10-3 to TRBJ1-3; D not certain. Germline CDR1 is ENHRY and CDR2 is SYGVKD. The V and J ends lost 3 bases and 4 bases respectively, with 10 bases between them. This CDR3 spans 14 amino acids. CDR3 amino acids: CAISDITKGNTIYF. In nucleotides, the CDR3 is TGTGCCATCAGTGACATCACCAAAGGAAACACCATATATTTT.

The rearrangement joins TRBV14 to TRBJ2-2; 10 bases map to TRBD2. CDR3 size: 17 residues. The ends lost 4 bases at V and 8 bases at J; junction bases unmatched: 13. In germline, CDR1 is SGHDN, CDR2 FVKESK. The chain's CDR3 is CASSRLLAGLSPGELFF. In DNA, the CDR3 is TGTGCCAGCAGCCGACTACTAGCGGGGCTTTCCCCTGGGGAGCTGTTTTTT.

The CDR3 region is CASQLQGGHQPQHF. The CDR3 coding sequence is TGTGCCAGCCAACTCCAGGGTGGCCATCAGCCCCAGCATTTT. The rearrangement joins TRBV28 to TRBJ1-5, with D possibly matching TRBD1 (5 bases). V lost 8 bases to trimming and J lost 5 bases, with 16 bases between them. The CDR3 is 14 amino acids. Germline V gene sequence: CDR1 MDHEN, CDR2 SYDVKM.

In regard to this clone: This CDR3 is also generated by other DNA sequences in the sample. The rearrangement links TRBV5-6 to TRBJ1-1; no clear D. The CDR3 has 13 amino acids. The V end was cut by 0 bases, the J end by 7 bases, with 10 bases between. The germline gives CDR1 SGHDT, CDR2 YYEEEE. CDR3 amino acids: CASSLDRKGEAFF. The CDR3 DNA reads TGTGCCAGCAGCTTGGACCGGAAGGGTGAAGCTTTCTTT.

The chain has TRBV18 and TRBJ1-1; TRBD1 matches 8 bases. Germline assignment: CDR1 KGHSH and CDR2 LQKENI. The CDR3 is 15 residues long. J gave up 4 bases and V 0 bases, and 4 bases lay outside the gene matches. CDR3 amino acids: CASSPPSDRATEAFF. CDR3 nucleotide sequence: TGTGCCAGCTCACCACCCTCGGACAGGGCCACTGAAGCTTTCTTT.

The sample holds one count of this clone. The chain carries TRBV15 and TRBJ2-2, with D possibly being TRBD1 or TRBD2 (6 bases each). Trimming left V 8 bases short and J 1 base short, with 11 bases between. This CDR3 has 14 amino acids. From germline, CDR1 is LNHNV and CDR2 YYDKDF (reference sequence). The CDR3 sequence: CATRRDMNTGELFF. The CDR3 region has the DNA TGTGCCACCCGGAGGGACATGAACACCGGGGAGCTGTTTTTT.

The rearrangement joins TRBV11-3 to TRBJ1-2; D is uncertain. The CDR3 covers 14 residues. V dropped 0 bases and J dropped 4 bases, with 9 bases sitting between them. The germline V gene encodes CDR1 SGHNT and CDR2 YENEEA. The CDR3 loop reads CASSLEPGFYGYTF. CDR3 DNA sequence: TGTGCCAGCAGCTTAGAACCAGGATTCTATGGCTACACCTTC.

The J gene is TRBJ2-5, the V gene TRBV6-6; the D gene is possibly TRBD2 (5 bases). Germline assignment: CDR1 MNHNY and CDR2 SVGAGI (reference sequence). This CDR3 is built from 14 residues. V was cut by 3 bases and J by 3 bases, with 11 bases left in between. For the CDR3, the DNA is TGTGCCAGCAGTTATCCCGGACTGGAAGAGACCCAGTACTTC. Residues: CASSYPGLEETQYF.

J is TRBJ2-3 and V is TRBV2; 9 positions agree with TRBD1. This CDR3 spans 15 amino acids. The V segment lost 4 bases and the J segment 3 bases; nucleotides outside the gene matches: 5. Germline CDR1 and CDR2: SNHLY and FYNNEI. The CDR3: CASSGGTGRTDTQYF. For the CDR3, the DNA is TGTGCCAGCAGTGGGGGGACAGGGAGAACAGATACGCAGTATTTT.

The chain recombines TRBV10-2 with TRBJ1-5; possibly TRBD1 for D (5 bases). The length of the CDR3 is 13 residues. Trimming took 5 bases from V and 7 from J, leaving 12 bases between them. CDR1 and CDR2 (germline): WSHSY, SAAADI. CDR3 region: CASSSGPPQPQHF. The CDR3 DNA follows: TGCGCCAGCAGTTCAGGGCCACCACAGCCCCAGCATTTT.

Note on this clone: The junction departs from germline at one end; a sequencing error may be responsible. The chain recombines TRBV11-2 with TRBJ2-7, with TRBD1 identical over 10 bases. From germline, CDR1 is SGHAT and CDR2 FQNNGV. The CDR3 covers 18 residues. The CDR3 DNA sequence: TGTGCCAGCAGCGCAGCCGCCGGGACAGGGGTTATGTCCTCCGAGCAGTACTTC. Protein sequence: CASSAAAGTGVMSSEQYF.

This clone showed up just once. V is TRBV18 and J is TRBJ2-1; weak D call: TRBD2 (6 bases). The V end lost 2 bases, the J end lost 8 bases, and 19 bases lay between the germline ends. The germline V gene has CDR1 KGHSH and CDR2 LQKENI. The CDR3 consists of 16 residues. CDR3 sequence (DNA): TGTGCCAGCTCACCAGCTGGCGGGGTAATAGGGCATGAGCAGTTCTTC. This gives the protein CASSPAGGVIGHEQFF.

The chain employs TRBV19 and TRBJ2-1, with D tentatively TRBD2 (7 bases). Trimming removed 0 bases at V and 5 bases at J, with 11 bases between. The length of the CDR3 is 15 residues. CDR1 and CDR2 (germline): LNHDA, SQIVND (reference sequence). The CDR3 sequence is CASSIDRGGNNEQFF. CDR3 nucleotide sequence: TGTGCCAGTAGTATAGATCGCGGGGGCAACAATGAGCAGTTCTTC.

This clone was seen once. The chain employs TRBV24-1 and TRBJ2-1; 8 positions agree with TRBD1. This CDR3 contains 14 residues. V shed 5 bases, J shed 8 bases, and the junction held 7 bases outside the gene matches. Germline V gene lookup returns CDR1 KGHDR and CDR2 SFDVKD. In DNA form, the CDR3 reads TGTGCCACCAGTGTTGGACAGGGTGCGGATGAGCAGTTCTTC. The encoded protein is CATSVGQGADEQFF.